The 22 T cell receptor beta chains listed next were all sequenced from one sample in a study of shared clonotypes between healthy human individuals. TCRdb's copy holds only in-frame clones and misses some; the assay was immunoSEQ multiplex PCR. The sample yields 2,500,000 or so clones, around nine tenths seen once. The material sequenced was naive CD4+ T cells sorted from blood. Indicated subset: CD45RA+ positively selected. All receptors come from a man in his late teens or twenties in good health.

On this clone itself: The identical CDR3 is also encoded by other nucleotide sequences in the sample. This chain connects TRBV6-6 to TRBJ2-7, with D possibly TRBD1 on 5 matching bases. Germline CDR1 MNHNY, CDR2 SVGAGI (reference sequence). The CDR3 totals 14 residues. The V end was cut by 0 bases, the J end by 0 bases, with 6 bases between. Here the CDR3 DNA reads TGTGCCAGCAGTTACTCAGGGGCCTCCTACGAGCAGTACTTC. As protein: CASSYSGASYEQYF.

The V call is TRBV30, the J call TRBJ2-2, with D unclear. The CDR3 spans 13 residues. The germline CDR1 and CDR2 sequences are GTSNPN and SVGIG (reference sequence). With 2 bases removed from V and 9 bases from J, the gap between germline ends came to 13 bases. Written as DNA, the CDR3 is TGTGCCTGGAGTCCCCCGGGCGTTTGGGAGCTGTTTTTT. It codes for CAWSPPGVWELFF.

The genes are TRBV11-2 and TRBJ2-1; the D gene is possibly TRBD2 (5 bases). This CDR3 comprises 12 residues. V was pared by 9 bases and J by 6 bases, with 12 bases between. Germline assignment: CDR1 SGHAT and CDR2 FQNNGV. This CDR3 reads CASTVGSNEQFF. CDR3 coding DNA: TGTGCCAGTACGGTAGGGAGCAATGAGCAGTTCTTC.

This chain joins TRBV9 and TRBJ2-6; D is possibly TRBD1 (6 bases). Germline lookup yields CDR1 SGDLS and CDR2 YYNGEE. The CDR3 runs to 17 residues. Between the trimmed V and J ends, which lost 0 bases and 0 bases, there was a span of 10 bases. This chain's CDR3 is CASSVAGVSSGANVLTF. The CDR3 DNA reads TGTGCCAGCAGCGTAGCAGGGGTTAGCTCTGGGGCCAACGTCCTGACTTTC.

The chain has TRBV2 and TRBJ1-6; D is ambiguous. V shed 5 bases and J shed 8 bases, with 19 bases lying between them. CDR1 is SNHLY and CDR2 is FYNNEI in the germline V gene. This CDR3 is 16 amino acids long. CDR3 DNA sequence: TGTGCCAGCAGTCAACTCATCCGGTTAACCCATTCACCCCTCCACTTT. It encodes CASSQLIRLTHSPLHF.

This clone was picked up a small number of times. The rearrangement joins TRBV30 to TRBJ1-4; D gene uncertain. There are 15 residues in the CDR3. Between the trimmed V and J ends, which lost 0 bases and 5 bases, there was a span of 13 bases. Germline lookup yields CDR1 GTSNPN and CDR2 SVGIG (reference sequence). The CDR3 DNA is TGTGCCTGGAGTGTAGACGGGCTACTAAATGAAAAACTGTTTTTT. Its translation is CAWSVDGLLNEKLFF.

This clone was counted a single time. This rearrangement joins TRBV28 to TRBJ2-3; 11 nucleotides line up with TRBD2. Losses at the gene ends were 7 bases for V and 4 bases for J; bases not matched to a gene: 4. Germline V gene lookup returns CDR1 MDHEN and CDR2 SYDVKM. The CDR3 has 14 residues. The CDR3 bases are TGTGCCAGCACTAGCGGGGGGCCCCCAGATACGCAGTATTTT. This codes for CASTSGGPPDTQYF.

V is TRBV2 and J is TRBJ2-5; no definite D call. Germline CDR1 SNHLY, CDR2 FYNNEI. Between the trimmed V and J ends, which lost 6 bases and 5 bases, there was a span of 16 bases. CDR3 length: 14 residues. The CDR3, as DNA: TGTGCCAGCAGACCCCAAAGCGTAGGGGAGACCCAGTACTTC. Encoded protein: CASRPQSVGETQYF.

This chain joins TRBV7-2 and TRBJ2-5; D is perhaps TRBD2 (5 bases). Trimming took 5 bases from V and 5 from J, leaving 21 bases between them. Germline values: CDR1 SGHTA, CDR2 FQGNSA. The CDR3 totals 16 residues. CDR3 protein: CASSPGEASLGETQYF. CDR3 DNA sequence: TGTGCCAGCAGCCCCGGAGAGGCTAGCTTGGGTGAGACCCAGTACTTC.

This chain connects TRBV19 to TRBJ1-2; unclear D gene. Trimming left V 3 bases short and J 7 bases short, with 12 bases between. This CDR3 spans 13 amino acids. Germline loops: CDR1 LNHDA, CDR2 SQIVND (reference sequence). The CDR3 protein is CASSIADIGGYTF. CDR3 bases: TGTGCCAGTAGTATCGCAGATATAGGTGGCTACACCTTC.

The chain couples TRBV5-1 to TRBJ2-1; no firm D call. Germline V gene lookup returns CDR1 SGHRS and CDR2 YFSETQ. The CDR3 is made up of 13 amino acids. Between the trimmed V and J ends, which lost 4 bases and 6 bases, there was a span of 11 bases. The CDR3 loop is CASSPWYTNEQFF. The CDR3 DNA is TGCGCCAGCAGCCCATGGTACACCAATGAGCAGTTCTTC.

This chain connects TRBV7-2 to TRBJ2-5; TRBD2 agrees at 7 bases. With 3 bases clipped from V and 7 bases from J, the junction kept 8 bases outside the gene matches. Germline CDR1 SGHTA, CDR2 FQGNSA. CDR3 length: 14 amino acids. The CDR3 loop is CASSLEAGQGTQYF. The CDR3 nucleotides are TGTGCCAGCAGCTTGGAAGCGGGGCAGGGGACCCAGTACTTC.

In DNA, the CDR3 is TGTGCCAGCAGCTTTGGGGGGCACGTTGGCAATCAGCCCCAGCATTTT. As protein: CASSFGGHVGNQPQHF. The chain has TRBV5-4 and TRBJ1-5; D may be TRBD1 (6 bases). The CDR3 covers 16 residues. The V end was cut by 2 bases, the J end by 2 bases, with 14 bases between. From germline, CDR1 is SGHNT and CDR2 YYREEE (reference sequence). The variable domain in full, completed from reference TRBV5-4 and TRBJ1-5, reads ETGVTQSPTHLIKTRGQQVTLRCSSQSGHNTVSWYQQALGQGPQFIFQYYREEENGRGNFPPRFSGLQFPNYSSELNVNALELDDSALYLCASSFGGHVGNQPQHFGDGTRLSIL.

The chain has TRBV19 and TRBJ2-2, with 11 nucleotides matching TRBD1. V shed 7 bases and J 4 bases; nucleotides not matched to a gene: 2. The CDR3 sequence is 14 residues long. Germline CDR1 and CDR2: LNHDA and SQIVND (reference sequence). CDR3 sequence (DNA): TGTGCCAGTACCGGGACAGGGGGCACCGGGGAGCTGTTTTTT. Translation: CASTGTGGTGELFF.

The gene calls are TRBV5-6 and TRBJ2-7; 10 bases align to TRBD1. In germline, CDR1 is SGHDT, CDR2 YYEEEE. This CDR3 contains 14 residues. V lost 3 bases and J lost 4; bases outside the gene matches: 4. CDR3 amino acids: CASSWGQGTYEQYF. DNA of the CDR3: TGTGCCAGCAGCTGGGGACAGGGGACGTACGAGCAGTACTTC.

The chain links TRBV5-1 to TRBJ1-1; possible D gene TRBD1, 6 bases. CDR1 is SGHRS, CDR2 YFSETQ, per germline. Trimming took 0 bases from V and 3 from J, leaving 12 bases between them. This CDR3 is built from 15 residues. CDR3 bases: TGCGCCAGCAGCTTGGATTGGGGGCGAGACACTGAAGCTTTCTTT. Its translation is CASSLDWGRDTEAFF. Drawing the rest from reference TRBV5-1 and TRBJ1-1, the complete variable domain is KAGVTQTPRYLIKTRGQQVTLSCSPISGHRSVSWYQQTPGQGLQFLFEYFSETQRNKGNFPGRFSGRQFSNSRSEMNVSTLELGDSALYLCASSLDWGRDTEAFFGQGTRLTVV.

The table lists this clone with a count of one. The genes are TRBV30 and TRBJ2-7, with 9 nucleotides matching TRBD2. Germline V gene lookup returns CDR1 GTSNPN and CDR2 SVGIG (reference sequence). CDR3 length equals 15 residues. V trimming: 5 bases; J trimming: 2 bases; junction bases outside the gene matches: 10. The CDR3 DNA follows: TGTGCCTGGGGGGGGAGCGGGAGGAGAGCCTACGAGCAGTACTTC. It codes for CAWGGSGRRAYEQYF.

The chain links TRBV5-1 to TRBJ1-1; D is undetermined. The CDR3 length is 14 residues. V gave up 4 bases and J gave up 0 bases, with 10 bases separating them. The V gene's germline CDR1 is SGHRS and CDR2 YFSETQ. The CDR3 loop reads CASSPSVMNTEAFF. The CDR3 DNA follows: TGCGCCAGCAGCCCCTCGGTGATGAACACTGAAGCTTTCTTT.

The rearrangement uses TRBV19 and TRBJ1-1; D is perhaps TRBD1 (6 bases). The V and J ends lost 5 bases and 5 bases respectively, with 15 bases between them. This CDR3 has 14 residues. The germline gives CDR1 LNHDA, CDR2 SQIVND (reference sequence). The DNA of the CDR3 is TGTGCCAGTAGTCATACAGGGCGGAGGACTGAAGCTTTCTTT. Translated, it gives CASSHTGRRTEAFF.

This clone was counted once. The genes are TRBV28 and TRBJ1-1, with D hard to call. Germline V gene lookup returns CDR1 MDHEN and CDR2 SYDVKM. The CDR3 extends over 14 amino acids. V was cut by 5 bases and J by 1 base, with 11 bases left in between. The CDR3 spells CASSPGGWNTEAFF. CDR3 DNA: TGTGCCAGCAGTCCCGGCGGGTGGAACACTGAAGCTTTCTTT.

CDR3 sequence (DNA): TGCAGTGCTAGATGGGAGTCACCCCTCCACTTT. Its protein is CSARWESPLHF. The chain couples TRBV20-1 to TRBJ1-6, with unresolved D. The CDR3 spans 11 residues. Deletions cut 2 bases from V and 10 bases from J, with 6 bases between. Germline V CDR1 and CDR2: DFQATT, SNEGSKA (reference sequence).

The chain links TRBV11-2 to TRBJ2-5; the D is unclear. Germline loops: CDR1 SGHAT, CDR2 FQNNGV. CDR3 length: 13 amino acids. V was pared by 5 bases and J by 5 bases, with 12 bases between. In nucleotides, the CDR3 is TGTGCCAGCAGCCACCGCGAGAGGGAGACCCAGTACTTC. Residues: CASSHRERETQYF.